This record looks at one T cell receptor beta chain sequence and its context. The antigen is not known. Germline CDR1 and CDR2: KGHSH and LQKENI. This CDR3 comprises 15 residues. These data come from a study of T cells expressing NK-cell markers. TCRdb re-called the 5' RACE reads, yielding one record per CDR3 amino acid sequence without DNA. The sample holds about 160,000 distinct CDR3 sequences. Study-wide results and caveats: These clonotypes also led the CD3+CD56-NKG2C+ fraction in several donors.

V usage is TRBV18 and J usage is TRBJ1-5; TCRdb designates TRBD1, a call that cannot be tested without DNA. Source material: blood T cells: a sorted CD56 or NKG2C T cell subset, CD4+ or CD8+ T cells, or bulk PBMC T cells (not recorded which). The clonotype comes from a woman aged 18 to 75 in good health. The CDR3 protein is CASSPPPGGGQPQHF.